This T cell receptor beta chain was recovered during a study of T cell responses to AZD1222 COVID-19 vaccine. Profiling relied on immunoSEQ multiplex PCR, and the TCRdb table lists in-frame clones only, not all of them. The repertoire consists of some 160,000 clones, with under 95% occurring once and the leading ten covering approximately 4.4%. Trimming shortened V by 5 bases and J by 2 bases, and 16 bases separated the two germline ends. CDR1 is MNHEY, CDR2 SVGAGI, per germline. The CDR3 runs to 15 residues. This chain joins TRBV6-5 and TRBJ2-7, with D possibly TRBD2 on 6 matching bases. This TCR was sampled from an adult in good health. The sequences come from peripheral blood, collected on day 0 of AZD1222 vaccination. The CDR3 loop reads CASSPDSGTAYEQYF. For the CDR3, the DNA is TGTGCCAGCAGTCCTGATAGCGGAACGGCCTACGAGCAGTACTTC.